The rows below give T cell receptor beta chains drawn from one sample of a study of blood T cells in healthy people across ages. MiXCR, run by TCRdb on the 5' RACE reads, gives a single entry per CDR3 protein. The repertoire includes some 920,000 distinct CDR3 sequences, roughly half of them detected once, and around 21% sits in the top ten. Sequencing was done on a sample of blood. Receptor source: a woman aged 60-75 years in good health. Each CDR3 is given with its conserved first and last residue.

j_call v_call cdr3_aa
TRBJ2-1 TRBV20-1 CSARDPRRDNEQFF
TRBJ1-2 TRBV28 CASSYPDRVFGYTF
TRBJ2-5 TRBV11-3 CAGSLYYGETQYF
TRBJ1-1 TRBV4-2 CASSQVLIQENTEAFF
TRBJ2-3 TRBV7-4 CASSLRRDSNPDTQYF
- TRBV5-1 CASSGGTSGGLYNEQYF
TRBJ2-7 TRBV7-2 CASSLRVGEQYF
TRBJ1-1 TRBV29-1 CSVNRVADTEAFF
TRBJ1-4 TRBV28 CASSLWSGGGEKLFF
- TRBV7-9 CASSAGTSGRAPPSYNEQYF
TRBJ2-7 TRBV6-6 CASSYRAGPNPEQYF
TRBJ2-7 TRBV4-2 CASSQDGSLTYEQYF
TRBJ2-3 TRBV20-1 CSAPISGRAGDTQYF
- TRBV7-9 CASSLPLGSGTSPVGEQYF
TRBJ2-3 TRBV28 CASSPAGGEPHPTDTQYF
TRBJ1-6 TRBV20-1 CSAHVQGAYSPPHF
TRBJ2-3 TRBV6-2/TRBV6-3 CASSTPSSTDTQYF
TRBJ1-4 TRBV5-1 CANQQCGTGGQGIRCEKLFF
TRBJ2-1 TRBV5-1 CASTPTTGSYNEQFF
TRBJ2-5 TRBV4-2 CASSQAEGQAGTYEQYF
TRBJ2-1 TRBV4-2 CASSRWTDNEQFF
TRBJ1-5 TRBV29-1 CSVRDGYSNQPQHF
TRBJ2-2 TRBV10-3 CAIQDRDTGELFF
TRBJ2-2 TRBV29-1 CSVAGSNTGELFF
TRBJ2-7 TRBV27 CASSFRSAYEQYF
TRBJ2-1 TRBV12-5 CASTGTPYNEQFF
TRBJ2-5 TRBV3-1 CASSQDETGLQSETQYF
TRBJ2-1 TRBV11-3 CASSLGTGGPNEQFF
TRBJ2-7 TRBV6-2/TRBV6-3 CASSARTAGRQYF
TRBJ2-7 TRBV12-3/TRBV12-4 CASSHTGGLTPYEQYF
- TRBV12-3/TRBV12-4 CASSLGLVVYNEQYF
TRBJ1-2 TRBV19 CASSPRTVDGYTF
TRBJ2-5 TRBV18 CASSPPNTGETQYF
TRBJ1-1 TRBV27 CASSLGGPGSQAFF
TRBJ2-3 TRBV20-1 CSGSAEDTQYF
TRBJ2-3 TRBV28 CASSPVRGSPLDTQYF
TRBJ2-7 TRBV29-1 CSVEDNYEQYF
- TRBV5-1 CASSLGDRVMRETQYF
TRBJ2-7 TRBV20-1 CSARDPTSADSYEQYF
TRBJ2-7 TRBV20-1 CSAGRDASNPSYVQYF
TRBJ2-4 TRBV20-1 CSSGTGGFSGREQYF
TRBJ1-4 TRBV6-5 CASSYTINEKLFF
TRBJ2-1 TRBV6-2/TRBV6-3 CASSYQNFYNEQFF
TRBJ2-4 TRBV7-2 CASSPRGSWDIQYF
TRBJ2-1 TRBV5-5 CASSLGGGQNLLNNEQFF
TRBJ2-7 TRBV6-1 CASSPAAGLAGGAGYEQYF
- TRBV11-2 CASSTGTSGILRYNEQYF
TRBJ2-5 TRBV4-1 CASSQVALVKETQYF
TRBJ2-5 TRBV5-1 CASSFGSAGNQETQYF
TRBJ2-1 TRBV9 CASTATAARDEQFF
TRBJ1-1 TRBV3-1 CASTSGGALTEAFF
TRBJ1-1 TRBV4-1 CASSHNRGATGEAFF
TRBJ2-6 TRBV4-1 CASSQGLGRNSGANVLTF